This note documents a single T cell receptor (beta chain) sequence. No antigen is known for it. The data stem from a study of OX40 agonist ivuxolimab in advanced cancers. Study-level results: Nonresponders included some who also had low normalized T-cell clonal expansion.

The CDR3 contains 14 residues. V was cut by 8 bases and J by 3 bases, with 17 bases left in between. Germline V gene data show CDR1 as MNHNS and CDR2 as SASEGT. TCRdb's copy holds only in-frame clones and misses some; the assay was immunoSEQ multiplex PCR. Of around 94,000 clones in the sample, more than 75% were seen once. Excluded were patients having autoimmune disease history or systemic immunosuppression. Drawing of blood for sampling happened at baseline, at cycle 4 day 1, and at cycle 7 day 1. The chain has TRBV6-1 and TRBJ2-7, with D possibly matching TRBD1 (7 bases). The source is an adult with an advanced solid tumor such as melanoma, head and neck, liver or kidney cancer. The sequencing here drew on CD4+ or CD8+ T cells sorted from blood, taken in a trial of the OX40 agonist ivuxolimab. The DNA of the CDR3 is TGTGCCAGCTCCACGGGGGACAGAGACTACGAGCAGTACTTC. This codes for CASSTGDRDYEQYF.